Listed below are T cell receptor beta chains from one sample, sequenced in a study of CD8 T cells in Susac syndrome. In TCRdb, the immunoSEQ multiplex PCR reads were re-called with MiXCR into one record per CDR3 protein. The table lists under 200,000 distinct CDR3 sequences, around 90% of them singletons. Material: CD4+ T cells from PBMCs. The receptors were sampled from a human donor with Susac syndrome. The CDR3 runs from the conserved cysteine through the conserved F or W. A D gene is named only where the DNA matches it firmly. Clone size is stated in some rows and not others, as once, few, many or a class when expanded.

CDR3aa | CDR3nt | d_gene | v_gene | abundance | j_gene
CASSAWTVNSPLHF | TGTGCCAGCAGCGCCTGGACGGTGAATTCACCCCTCCACTTT | . | TRBV9 | . | TRBJ1-6
CASTHPRGTEAFF | TGTGCCAGCACCCACCCCAGGGGGACTGAAGCTTTCTTT | TRBD1 | TRBV6-5 | . | TRBJ1-1
CASSRGQDEAFF | TGTGCCAGCAGTAGGGGACAGGATGAAGCTTTCTTT | TRBD1 | TRBV2 | . | TRBJ1-1
CASSSAGGVGYTF | TGTGCCAGCAGTTCCGCGGGGGGCGTTGGCTACACCTTC | . | TRBV28 | . | TRBJ1-2
CASSFDPYGYTF | TGTGCCAGCAGCTTCGATCCCTATGGCTACACCTTC | . | TRBV7-9 | . | TRBJ1-2
CASSPMVATNEKLFF | TGTGCCAGCAGCCCGATGGTAGCCACTAATGAAAAACTGTTTTTT | . | TRBV3-1 | once | TRBJ1-4
CASSIERYSNQPQHF | TGTGCCAGTAGTATAGAGAGGTACAGCAATCAGCCCCAGCATTTT | . | TRBV19 | . | TRBJ1-5
CASSPRGTGESNQPQHF | TGTGCCAGCAGCCCAAGGGGGACAGGGGAAAGCAATCAGCCCCAGCATTTT | TRBD1 | TRBV7-9 | . | TRBJ1-5
CASSLDPTGELFF | TGTGCCAGCAGCTTGGACCCCACCGGGGAGCTGTTTTTT | . | TRBV5-4 | . | TRBJ2-2
CASSTDRASRNIQYF | TGCGCCAGCAGCACGGACAGGGCTTCACGGAACATTCAGTACTTC | TRBD1 | TRBV5-1 | . | TRBJ2-4
CASSASDSGRAFDEQFF | TGTGCCAGCAGCGCGAGTGATAGCGGGAGGGCCTTCGATGAGCAGTTCTTC | TRBD2 | TRBV7-3 | . | TRBJ2-1
CASGKGDLAQYF | TGTGCTAGTGGTAAGGGGGATCTGGCGCAGTATTTT | . | TRBV12-5 | . | TRBJ2-3
CSASFPGRADTQYF | TGCAGTGCTAGTTTTCCAGGGAGGGCAGATACGCAGTATTTT | TRBD2 | TRBV20-1 | . | TRBJ2-3
CASSQEGVYEQYF | TGTGCCAGCAGCCAAGAGGGAGTCTACGAGCAGTACTTC | . | TRBV3-1 | once | TRBJ2-7
CASSILNSPSTDTQYF | TGTGCCAGCAGCATCCTGAACAGTCCTAGCACAGATACGCAGTATTTT | . | TRBV9 | . | TRBJ2-3
CASSEREGPNTGELFF | TGTGCCAGCTCAGAGCGGGAGGGCCCGAACACCGGGGAGCTGTTTTTT | TRBD2 | TRBV18 | . | TRBJ2-2
CATSRDLEWYGYTF | TGTGCCACCAGCAGAGATCTTGAGTGGTATGGCTACACCTTC | . | TRBV15 | . | TRBJ1-2
CASSRGGFQDTQYF | TGTGCCAGCAGCCGGGGAGGGTTTCAAGATACGCAGTATTTT | TRBD2 | TRBV9 | . | TRBJ2-3
CAWSVTGVSPLHF | TGTGCCTGGAGTGTAACAGGGGTTTCACCCCTCCACTTT | TRBD1 | TRBV30 | . | TRBJ1-6
CATSDLKNYGYTF | TGTGCCACCAGTGATTTGAAGAACTATGGCTACACCTTC | . | TRBV24-1 | . | TRBJ1-2
CASSPSFSRGQGMHEQYF | TGTGCCAGCAGTCCGTCCTTCAGCCGGGGACAGGGTATGCACGAGCAGTACTTC | TRBD1 | TRBV6-2/TRBV6-3 | . | TRBJ2-7
CASSFLPGTSGRNEQFF | TGCGCCAGCAGCTTTCTACCCGGGACTAGCGGGAGAAATGAGCAGTTCTTC | TRBD2 | TRBV5-1 | . | TRBJ2-1
CASSLGTGRGVFF | TGTGCCAGCAGCTTAGGGACAGGGCGAGGGGTTTTCTTT | TRBD1 | TRBV11-2 | . | TRBJ1-1
CASSPWSWGSGANVLTF | TGTGCCAGCAGCCCTTGGAGTTGGGGCTCTGGGGCCAACGTCCTGACTTTC | . | TRBV11-2 | . | TRBJ2-6
CASGENRGYTF | TGTGCCAGCGGTGAAAATAGAGGCTACACCTTC | . | TRBV6-5 | once | TRBJ1-2
CSARDRGMGPIHTNYGYTF | TGCAGTGCTAGAGATCGAGGAATGGGGCCCATCCATACTAACTATGGCTACACCTTC | . | TRBV20-1 | . | TRBJ1-2
CASSLPATDTQYF | TGTGCCAGCAGCCTCCCAGCGACTGATACGCAGTATTTT | . | TRBV7-8 | . | TRBJ2-3
CASSINVGVPEAFF | TGTGCCAGCAGTATAAACGTTGGGGTCCCTGAAGCTTTCTTT | . | TRBV12-3/TRBV12-4 | . | TRBJ1-1
CASSVVLAGEETQYF | TGTGCCAGCAGCGTAGTCCTAGCGGGGGAAGAGACCCAGTACTTC | TRBD2 | TRBV9 | . | TRBJ2-5
CASRTGAGANVLTF | TGTGCCAGTCGTACAGGGGCTGGGGCCAACGTCCTGACTTTC | TRBD1 | TRBV19 | . | TRBJ2-6
CASSLRGAGNTIYF | TGTGCCAGCAGTTTAAGGGGTGCTGGAAACACCATATATTTT | . | TRBV12-3/TRBV12-4 | few | TRBJ1-3
CAIRGQEDLFGYTF | TGTGCCATCAGAGGACAGGAGGACCTCTTCGGCTACACCTTC | TRBD1 | TRBV10-3 | . | TRBJ1-2
CASSFSLVGTGELFF | TGTGCCAGCAGTTTTTCCCTCGTAGGTACCGGGGAGCTGTTTTTT | . | TRBV27 | . | TRBJ2-2
CASSASGSNTGELFF | TGTGCCAGCAGCGCTAGCGGGAGCAACACCGGGGAGCTGTTTTTT | TRBD2 | TRBV3-1 | once | TRBJ2-2
CSARVGYNEQFF | TGCAGTGCTAGAGTCGGCTACAATGAGCAGTTCTTC | . | TRBV20-1 | . | TRBJ2-1
CASSPPGGSTDTQYF | TGTGCCAGCTCACCACCGGGGGGCAGCACAGATACGCAGTATTTT | . | TRBV18 | few | TRBJ2-3
CASSYRGSGETQYF | TGTGCCAGCAGTTATAGGGGTTCGGGAGAGACCCAGTACTTC | . | TRBV6-5 | . | TRBJ2-5
CASSVQFNTEAFF | TGTGCCAGCAGCGTACAATTTAACACTGAAGCTTTCTTT | . | TRBV9 | . | TRBJ1-1
CASSLPGANEQFF | TGTGCCAGCAGCTTACCAGGGGCGAATGAGCAGTTCTTC | . | TRBV7-9 | . | TRBJ2-1
CSVASSLAYEQYF | TGCAGCGTTGCCTCCAGCTTAGCCTACGAGCAGTACTTC | . | TRBV29-1 | . | TRBJ2-7
CDSSYSGTGSNEQFF | TGCGACAGCAGCTACTCCGGGACAGGGAGTAATGAGCAGTTCTTC | TRBD1 | TRBV4-1 | . | TRBJ2-1
CASSPQPMNTEAFF | TGTGCCAGCTCACCACAGCCTATGAACACTGAAGCTTTCTTT | . | TRBV18 | . | TRBJ1-1
CASSLVGSGVGEQYF | TGTGCCAGCAGCTTGGTGGGGTCAGGCGTTGGCGAGCAGTACTTC | . | TRBV5-5 | . | TRBJ2-7
CASTHDYNSPLHF | TGTGCCAGCACCCACGACTATAATTCACCCCTCCACTTT | . | TRBV6-5 | . | TRBJ1-6
CASSPTWGPLNTEAFF | TGTGCCAGCAGCCCAACGTGGGGACCGCTGAACACTGAAGCTTTCTTT | . | TRBV11-2 | once | TRBJ1-1
CASSLRTELAGPDTQYF | TGCGCCAGCAGCTTGAGGACGGAACTAGCGGGTCCCGATACGCAGTATTTT | TRBD2 | TRBV5-1 | . | TRBJ2-3
CASTTEVGGSYEQYF | TGTGCCAGCACTACGGAGGTCGGGGGCTCCTACGAGCAGTACTTC | . | TRBV5-4 | once | TRBJ2-7
CSARPGTSGGILSGANVLTF | TGCAGTGCTAGGCCCGGGACTAGCGGAGGAATCCTTTCTGGGGCCAACGTCCTGACTTTC | TRBD2 | TRBV20-1 | . | TRBJ2-6